Below, 28 T cell receptor beta chains from the same sample are listed, as sequenced in a study of OX40 agonist ivuxolimab in advanced cancers. This table comes from immunoSEQ multiplex PCR, and its TCRdb copy is limited to in-frame clones, with some not included. This table has more than 50,000 clones, 65% to 85% appearing once. Sequenced here: CD4+ or CD8+ T cells sorted from blood, sampled in a trial of the OX40 agonist ivuxolimab. These TCRs come from an adult with an advanced solid tumor such as melanoma, head and neck, liver or kidney cancer.

This clone was seen a handful of times. The J gene is TRBJ1-2, the V gene TRBV9, with 7 bases matching TRBD1. The CDR3 covers 15 residues. Germline V gene lookup returns CDR1 SGDLS and CDR2 YYNGEE. The V and J ends lost 4 bases and 0 bases, in that order; junction bases with no gene match: 6. As DNA, the CDR3 is TGTGCCAGCAGCACGACAGGGCCCCCTAACTATGGCTACACCTTC. Residues: CASSTTGPPNYGYTF.

This clone is a singleton in its sample. The V call is TRBV19, the J call TRBJ2-1; D unresolved. Trimming pared 2 bases from V and 5 bases from J, leaving 10 bases between. The CDR3 is 14 amino acids. Germline CDR1 LNHDA, CDR2 SQIVND (reference sequence). The CDR3: CASSIRVRNNEQFF. As DNA, the CDR3 is TGTGCCAGTAGTATACGAGTCAGAAACAATGAGCAGTTCTTC.

This chain connects TRBV6-5 to TRBJ2-1; no definite D call. Germline values: CDR1 MNHEY, CDR2 SVGAGI. This CDR3 has 15 amino acids. V was pared by 5 bases and J by 9 bases, with 20 bases between. The CDR3 region has the DNA TGTGCCAGCAGTCGCGGACGGAGAGTCAAGGGTGAGCAGTTCTTC. Translating it yields CASSRGRRVKGEQFF.

V is TRBV6-1 and J is TRBJ1-5; tentatively, D is TRBD1 (5 bases). Looked up from germline, CDR1 is MNHNS and CDR2 is SASEGT. The CDR3 has 14 amino acids. V lost 6 bases, J lost 4 bases, and 13 bases lay in between. The CDR3 sequence: CASRAPGGNQPQHF. The CDR3 DNA sequence: TGTGCCAGCAGGGCCCCGGGGGGAAATCAGCCCCAGCATTTT.

V and J are TRBV4-1 and TRBJ1-2, with D possibly TRBD1 on 5 matching bases. CDR3 length: 14 residues. CDR1 MGHRA and CDR2 YSYEKL come from the germline V gene. The germline V and J ends were trimmed by 6 bases and 3 bases, with 14 bases remaining between them. The CDR3, as DNA: TGCGCCAGCAGTCTTAGCCAGGGTTACTATGGCTACACCTTC. Translating it yields CASSLSQGYYGYTF.

This sequence joins TRBV7-2 and TRBJ2-1; 8 nucleotides line up with TRBD2. The CDR3 loop spans 15 amino acids. The trim removed 1 base at V and 14 bases at J, leaving 13 bases unmatched. From germline, CDR1 is SGHTA and CDR2 FQGNSA. The DNA for the CDR3 is TGTGCCAGCAGCTTAGAGAGCAGCGGGGGTTCGAGGAAGTTCTTC. It translates to CASSLESSGGSRKFF.

The genes are TRBV5-6 and TRBJ2-1, with D hard to call. The CDR3 consists of 12 residues. Trimming removed 7 bases from V and 8 bases from J, with 13 bases in between. CDR1 and CDR2 from the germline V gene are SGHDT and YYEEEE. CDR3 nucleotides: TGTGCCAGCCGGTCTCTCTCCCATGAGCAGTTCTTC. Its translation is CASRSLSHEQFF.

This chain links TRBV5-1 with TRBJ2-5; TRBD1 might be the D (5 bases). CDR1 is SGHRS, CDR2 YFSETQ, per germline. The CDR3 loop spans 13 amino acids. Trimming took 3 bases from V and 5 from J, leaving 11 bases between them. The CDR3 DNA sequence: TGCGCCAGCAGCTCTAGGGGTGAGGAGACCCAGTACTTC. Protein: CASSSRGEETQYF.

This rearrangement joins TRBV5-1 to TRBJ2-2; D remains ambiguous. Trimming removed 0 bases from V and 7 bases from J, with 13 bases in between. Germline-derived CDR1 and CDR2 are SGHRS and YFSETQ. The CDR3 length is 15 residues. The CDR3 coding sequence is TGCGCCAGCAGCTTGGAGGTGGTCGGTGGCGGGGAGCTGTTTTTT. Protein: CASSLEVVGGGELFF.

J is TRBJ2-5 and V is TRBV6-6; TRBD1 matches at 7 bases. The junction had 6 bases not matched to a gene; V was cut back by 3 bases and J by 2 bases. Germline-derived CDR1 and CDR2 are MNHNY and SVGAGI (reference sequence). The CDR3 has 15 residues. As DNA, the CDR3 is TGTGCCAGCAGTTATGGGACAGCGGCTCAAGAGACCCAGTACTTC. This codes for CASSYGTAAQETQYF.

The chain links TRBV4-2 to TRBJ1-2; 8 bases are shared with TRBD1. CDR3 length: 17 residues. The trim removed 0 bases at V and 6 bases at J, leaving 12 bases unmatched. The germline V gene has CDR1 LGHNA and CDR2 YNFKEQ. The CDR3, as DNA: TGTGCCAGCAGCCAAGACAGGGGGCGGGTATACGGCGATGGCTACACCTTC. Amino acid sequence: CASSQDRGRVYGDGYTF.

This clone was observed a few times. CDR3 in amino acids: CASTLGRNTEAFF. CDR3 bases: TGTGCCAGCACCCTGGGGCGGAACACTGAAGCTTTCTTT. J is TRBJ1-1 and V is TRBV27, with D possibly TRBD1 on 5 matching bases. Germline loops: CDR1 MNHEY, CDR2 SMNVEV (reference sequence). Trimming left V 7 bases short and J 1 base short, with 10 bases between. The CDR3 totals 13 residues.

The chain combines TRBV7-8 with TRBJ1-1; 9 bases align to TRBD1. CDR3 size: 16 residues. Trimming removed 5 bases from V and 4 bases from J; junction bases left unmatched: 11. Germline-derived CDR1 and CDR2 are SGHVS and FQNEAQ. In nucleotides, the CDR3 is TGTGCCAGCAGCCTCCGCCGGGACAGGGAGGGCACTGAAGCTTTCTTT. It encodes CASSLRRDREGTEAFF.

V is TRBV19 and J is TRBJ1-5; a possible D gene is TRBD1 (5 bases). Germline V gives CDR1 LNHDA, CDR2 SQIVND (reference sequence). Between the trimmed V and J ends, which lost 10 bases and 5 bases, there was a span of 15 bases. There are 13 residues in the CDR3. Here the CDR3 DNA reads TGTGCCACCATGGCAGGGCTCCATCAGCCCCAGCATTTT. This translates into CATMAGLHQPQHF. Drawing the rest from reference TRBV19 and TRBJ1-5, the complete variable domain is DGGITQSPKYLFRKEGQNVTLSCEQNLNHDAMYWYRQDPGQGLRLIYYSQIVNDFQKGDIAEGYSVSREKKESFPLTVTSAQKNPTAFYLCATMAGLHQPQHFGDGTRLSIL.

The J gene is TRBJ1-5, the V gene TRBV7-2; no clear D. The CDR3 spans 14 residues. The germline V gene has CDR1 SGHTA and CDR2 FQGNSA. V was shortened by 5 bases and J by 7 bases, with 15 bases between the two germline ends. The CDR3 sequence: CASSPDGPGQPQHF. CDR3 bases: TGTGCCAGCAGCCCGGACGGTCCGGGGCAGCCCCAGCATTTT.

This clone was counted a few times. The rearrangement links TRBV5-1 to TRBJ1-1; TRBD1 matches 7 bases. In germline, CDR1 is SGHRS, CDR2 YFSETQ. The CDR3 has 14 amino acids. V was pared by 4 bases and J by 1 base, with 4 bases of the junction left unmatched. CDR3 in amino acids: CASSVQGTNTEAFF. The CDR3 coding sequence is TGCGCCAGCAGCGTACAGGGGACGAACACTGAAGCTTTCTTT. Full variable domain (missing parts from reference TRBV5-1 and TRBJ1-1): KAGVTQTPRYLIKTRGQQVTLSCSPISGHRSVSWYQQTPGQGLQFLFEYFSETQRNKGNFPGRFSGRQFSNSRSEMNVSTLELGDSALYLCASSVQGTNTEAFFGQGTRLTVV.

This clone came up a few times. The chain joins TRBV6-1 to TRBJ1-6; D is uncertain. From germline, CDR1 is MNHNS and CDR2 SASEGT. Trimming removed 4 bases from V and 5 bases from J, with 12 bases in between. CDR3 size: 15 residues. The CDR3 sequence: CASSAGIPNNSPLHF. Here the CDR3 DNA reads TGTGCCAGCAGTGCCGGGATCCCAAATAATTCACCCCTCCACTTT.

The chain uses TRBV7-9 and TRBJ2-5; 16 nucleotides match TRBD2. Trimming took 4 bases from V and 0 from J; bases not matched to a gene: 2. Per germline, CDR1 SEHNR and CDR2 FQNEAQ (reference sequence). The CDR3 has 17 amino acids. In DNA form, the CDR3 reads TGTGCCAGCAGCTCAGGGACTAGCGGGGGGGACCAAGAGACCCAGTACTTC. This encodes CASSSGTSGGDQETQYF. Filled out from reference TRBV7-9 and TRBJ2-5, the complete variable domain reads DTGVSQNPRHKITKRGQNVTFRCDPISEHNRLYWYRQTLGQGPEFLTYFQNEAQLEKSRLLSDRFSAERPKGSFSTLEIQRTEQGDSAMYLCASSSGTSGGDQETQYFGPGTRLLVL.

This rearrangement joins TRBV6-1 to TRBJ2-2; D unresolved. The CDR3 covers 14 residues. Germline CDR1 MNHNS, CDR2 SASEGT. With 8 bases removed from V and 4 bases from J, the gap between germline ends came to 14 bases. The CDR3 protein is CASRGSGGTGELFF. For the CDR3, the DNA is TGTGCCAGCCGTGGGTCCGGCGGCACCGGGGAGCTGTTTTTT.

This clone occurred once. In nucleotides, the CDR3 is TGCAGTGCTACTAGTCTTGAGACCCAGTACTTC. Its protein is CSATSLETQYF. The chain couples TRBV20-1 to TRBJ2-5; D unclear. Trimming took off 4 bases at V and 5 bases at J, with 8 bases between the two ends. Germline V gene lookup returns CDR1 DFQATT and CDR2 SNEGSKA (reference sequence). This CDR3 contains 11 residues.

The rearrangement joins TRBV10-3 to TRBJ2-7, with 7 bases that match TRBD1. Germline V gene data show CDR1 as ENHRY and CDR2 as SYGVKD. CDR3 length: 14 residues. J was trimmed by 6 bases and V by 5 bases; bases with no gene match: 10. The CDR3 DNA sequence: TGTGCCATCAGTACCGGGACAGACCCATCCGAGCAGTACTTC. Protein: CAISTGTDPSEQYF.

This clone occurred once. This chain links TRBV5-4 with TRBJ2-3; D could derive from TRBD1 or TRBD2 (5 bases each). The germline V gene encodes CDR1 SGHNT and CDR2 YYREEE (reference sequence). Trimming removed 4 bases from V and 1 base from J, with 13 bases in between. The CDR3 loop spans 15 amino acids. The DNA of the CDR3 is TGTGCCAGCAGCGCCCCGGGACGAGGCACAGATACGCAGTATTTT. Translation gives CASSAPGRGTDTQYF.

The chain recombines TRBV12-2 with TRBJ1-1; the table's TRBD1 call for D was not verified on the DNA. TRBV12-2 is a pseudogene segment. The CDR3 runs 15 residues. Written as DNA, the CDR3 is TGTGCAAGTCGCTTACGGGCAGGGGGTAACACTGAAGCTTTCTTT. This codes for CASRLRAGGNTEAFF.

The chain combines TRBV10-3 with TRBJ2-2, with TRBD2 as a possible D gene (6 bases). This CDR3 has 16 amino acids. Germline lookup yields CDR1 ENHRY and CDR2 SYGVKD. V shed 3 bases and J shed 1 base, with 12 bases lying between them. In nucleotides, the CDR3 is TGTGCCATCAGTGAAGGTGGCGGGGAGAACACCGGGGAGCTGTTTTTT. This encodes CAISEGGGENTGELFF.

CDR3 nucleotide sequence: TGCGCCAGCAGCTTTGGAGACCTTGACCCGGATACGCAGTATTTT. Its protein is CASSFGDLDPDTQYF. The V gene is TRBV5-1, the J gene TRBJ2-3; D not resolved. CDR1 and CDR2 (germline): SGHRS, YFSETQ. Trimming removed 2 bases from V and 6 bases from J, with 16 bases in between. The CDR3 consists of 15 residues.

This sequence joins TRBV6-1 and TRBJ1-4, with D perhaps TRBD1 (6 bases). Deletions cut 4 bases from V and 1 base from J, with 10 bases between. The V gene's germline CDR1 is MNHNS and CDR2 SASEGT. The CDR3 totals 15 residues. This chain's CDR3 is CASSANRETNEKLFF. The CDR3 bases are TGTGCCAGCAGTGCCAACAGGGAAACTAATGAAAAACTGTTTTTT.

This chain connects TRBV19 to TRBJ2-1; 8 positions match TRBD2. The CDR3 totals 14 residues. Germline CDR1 and CDR2: LNHDA and SQIVND (reference sequence). Trimming at V came to 4 bases and at J to 9 bases, leaving 8 bases not matched to a gene. The CDR3, as DNA: TGTGCCAGTAGTAGCGGGACGGGAGGGTTTGAGCAGTTCTTC. This codes for CASSSGTGGFEQFF.

V usage is TRBV14 and J usage is TRBJ2-1; perhaps D is TRBD1 or TRBD2 (5 bases each). V lost 6 bases and J 0 bases, leaving 9 bases between the germline ends. The CDR3 contains 14 residues. Germline V gives CDR1 SGHDN, CDR2 FVKESK. The CDR3 region has the DNA TGTGCCAGCAGGGGGGAGCTCTCCTACAATGAGCAGTTCTTC. Residues: CASRGELSYNEQFF.